This passage covers 32 T cell receptor beta chains from one sample sequenced in a study of cytomegalovirus exposure and HLA in healthy donors. The PCR was carried out with 60 Vbeta primers and 13 Jbeta primers. Using immunoSEQ multiplex PCR, the repertoire was profiled, and TCRdb retains in-frame clones only, with some absent. The sample contains about 76,000 clones, roughly 80% of which appear only once. Sequencing input: PBMCs. Source of these receptors: a woman aged 25 to 39 in good health and CMV-seronegative.

The chain joins TRBV5-1 to TRBJ2-3; 7 bases are a match to TRBD2. The V and J ends lost 5 bases and 1 base, in that order; junction bases with no gene match: 1. CDR3 length: 13 amino acids. CDR1 is SGHRS and CDR2 is YFSETQ in the germline V gene. The CDR3, as DNA: TGCGCCAGCAGGGCGGGGGGCACAGATACGCAGTATTTT. Translating it yields CASRAGGTDTQYF.

This clone has a handful of counts. This sequence joins TRBV7-2 and TRBJ2-7, with 12 bases matching TRBD2. Germline lookup yields CDR1 SGHTA and CDR2 FQGNSA. This CDR3 region has 15 residues. Unmatched junction bases numbered 3, after V lost 6 bases and J lost 0 bases. The CDR3 nucleotides are TGTGCCAGCAGTCCTAGCGGGAGGGTCTCCTACGAGCAGTACTTC. Amino acids: CASSPSGRVSYEQYF. The variable domain in full, with the rest retrieved from reference TRBV7-2 and TRBJ2-7, is GAGVSQSPSNKVTEKGKDVELRCDPISGHTALYWYRQSLGQGLEFLIYFQGNSAPDKSGLPSDRFSAERTGGSVSTLTIQRTQQEDSAVYLCASSPSGRVSYEQYFGPGTRLTVT.

This clone was seen only a few times. The chain has TRBV7-8 and TRBJ2-1, with 10 positions matching TRBD2. Per the germline V gene, CDR1 is SGHVS and CDR2 is FQNEAQ. The CDR3 covers 16 residues. V lost 7 bases to trimming and J lost 8 bases; unmatched junction nucleotides: 14. The CDR3 sequence: CASTPLGSGRYDEQFF. DNA for the CDR3: TGTGCCAGCACCCCCCTGGGTAGCGGGAGGTACGATGAGCAGTTCTTC.

V is TRBV27 and J is TRBJ2-1; 9 bases line up with TRBD1. Unmatched junction bases numbered 0, after V lost 2 bases and J lost 7 bases. This CDR3 has 13 amino acids. Per germline, CDR1 MNHEY and CDR2 SMNVEV (reference sequence). CDR3 amino acids: CASSLDRGNEQFF. CDR3 DNA: TGTGCCAGCAGTTTAGACAGGGGGAATGAGCAGTTCTTC.

The J gene is TRBJ1-5, the V gene TRBV5-1, with TRBD1 matching over 7 bases. This CDR3 is 13 amino acids long. Germline V gives CDR1 SGHRS, CDR2 YFSETQ. V was pared by 4 bases and J by 4 bases, with 2 bases of the junction left unmatched. The DNA for the CDR3 is TGCGCCAGCAGCCCGGACAGGAATCAGCCCCAGCATTTT. Translated: CASSPDRNQPQHF.

This chain uses TRBV28 with TRBJ1-5; D not resolved. Germline V gene lookup returns CDR1 MDHEN and CDR2 SYDVKM. The V end lost 6 bases, the J end lost 1 base, and 13 bases lay between the germline ends. This CDR3 has 15 amino acids. Here the CDR3 DNA reads TGTGCCAGCAGGTTTTCGGGTGTAAGCAATCAGCCCCAGCATTTT. Its translation is CASRFSGVSNQPQHF.

The chain uses TRBV7-9 and TRBJ2-3; unclear D gene. The CDR3 is 13 residues long. Germline V gene sequence: CDR1 SEHNR, CDR2 FQNEAQ (reference sequence). V shed 5 bases and J shed 6 bases, with 12 bases lying between them. CDR3 nucleotides: TGTGCCAGCAGCCCCACTGGGCCGGATACGCAGTATTTT. This encodes CASSPTGPDTQYF.

The CDR3 DNA reads TGCGCCAGCAGCCGAGGACTAGCGGGGGCGTTAAGCACAGATACGCAGTATTTT. Protein sequence: CASSRGLAGALSTDTQYF. The V and J genes are TRBV5-1 and TRBJ2-3; 13 bases match TRBD2. This CDR3 is built from 18 residues. The J segment lost 0 bases and the V segment lost 4 bases, leaving 8 bases of the junction unmatched. Germline-derived CDR1 and CDR2 are SGHRS and YFSETQ.

The chain uses TRBV6-1 and TRBJ1-2; weak D call: TRBD1 (5 bases). The CDR3 spans 13 residues. The V gene's germline CDR1 is MNHNS and CDR2 SASEGT. V dropped 4 bases and J dropped 1 base, with 7 bases sitting between them. The DNA for the CDR3 is TGTGCCAGCAGTGCGCAGGGTAACTATGGCTACACCTTC. Protein sequence: CASSAQGNYGYTF.

This clone was counted only a few times. The rearrangement uses TRBV29-1 and TRBJ2-7; 9 nucleotides line up with TRBD1. Unmatched junction bases numbered 2, after V lost 5 bases and J lost 3 bases. Germline assignment: CDR1 SQVTM and CDR2 ANQGSEA. CDR3 length: 12 amino acids. The CDR3 sequence is CSVRQGVYEQYF. The CDR3 DNA follows: TGCAGCGTTCGACAGGGGGTCTACGAGCAGTACTTC.

The chain combines TRBV19 with TRBJ1-3; D is unclear. This CDR3 spans 12 amino acids. Between the trimmed V and J ends, which lost 9 bases and 9 bases, there was a span of 15 bases. Germline CDR1 reads LNHDA; CDR2 reads SQIVND (reference sequence). In DNA, the CDR3 is TGTGCCAGCACCCGAGGGCGAGCCACCATATATTTT. This encodes CASTRGRATIYF.

The J gene is TRBJ1-1, the V gene TRBV27; D remains ambiguous. V shed 3 bases and J shed 2 bases, with 16 bases lying between them. The CDR3 sequence is 16 residues long. CDR1 and CDR2 (germline): MNHEY, SMNVEV (reference sequence). The CDR3 DNA reads as TGTGCCAGCAGTTTCGCGGTTGCGAGCGCAAACACTGAAGCTTTCTTT. This sequence encodes CASSFAVASANTEAFF.

This rearrangement joins TRBV30 to TRBJ1-5; 7 bases are a match to TRBD1. CDR3 length equals 14 residues. V dropped 3 bases and J dropped 0; count of bases not matched to a gene: 2. Germline CDR1 and CDR2: GTSNPN and SVGIG (reference sequence). The CDR3: CAWRGDSSNQPQHF. The CDR3 region has the DNA TGTGCCTGGAGAGGGGACAGTAGCAATCAGCCCCAGCATTTT.

CDR3 in amino acids: CASSSAPLAGVAGELFF. In DNA, the CDR3 is TGCGCCAGCAGCTCGGCCCCACTAGCGGGAGTGGCCGGGGAGCTGTTTTTT. V usage is TRBV5-1 and J usage is TRBJ2-2; 11 positions agree with TRBD2. The V segment lost 3 bases and the J segment 6 bases; nucleotides outside the gene matches: 10. The V gene's germline CDR1 is SGHRS and CDR2 YFSETQ. The CDR3 extends over 17 amino acids.

This chain links TRBV5-1 with TRBJ2-3, with D hard to call. Looked up from germline, CDR1 is SGHRS and CDR2 is YFSETQ. There are 13 residues in the CDR3. Trimming stripped 3 bases from V and 0 bases from J, with 5 bases between. The CDR3 DNA follows: TGCGCCAGCAGCTCGCAGAGCACAGATACGCAGTATTTT. Its protein product is CASSSQSTDTQYF.

The V gene is TRBV5-1, the J gene TRBJ1-2; possibly TRBD1 for D (6 bases). Trimming pared 4 bases from V and 3 bases from J, leaving 13 bases between. Germline loops: CDR1 SGHRS, CDR2 YFSETQ. There are 14 residues in the CDR3. The CDR3 sequence is CASSTGTSDYGYTF. CDR3 in DNA: TGCGCCAGCAGCACCGGGACAAGCGACTATGGCTACACCTTC.

The V gene is TRBV5-4, the J gene TRBJ2-5; 9 bases line up with TRBD1. Losses at the gene ends were 3 bases for V and 3 bases for J; bases not matched to a gene: 9. CDR1 SGHNT and CDR2 YYREEE come from the germline V gene (reference sequence). The CDR3 extends over 16 amino acids. CDR3 nucleotides: TGTGCCAGCAGCTCAGGGCAACAGGGGGCTAAAGAGACCCAGTACTTC. This gives the protein CASSSGQQGAKETQYF.

This clone was found once. V and J are TRBV15 and TRBJ1-1, with TRBD1 matching over 7 bases. V lost 4 bases and J lost 11; bases outside the gene matches: 22. This CDR3 is 17 amino acids long. Germline CDR1 reads LNHNV; CDR2 reads YYDKDF (reference sequence). The CDR3 coding sequence is TGTGCCACCAGCACTTCCCCTTGGACAGGACTCGACCGGGGGGCTTTCTTT. This codes for CATSTSPWTGLDRGAFF.

The chain is built from TRBV6-1 and TRBJ2-5; D remains unclear. There are 15 residues in the CDR3. Germline V gene lookup returns CDR1 MNHNS and CDR2 SASEGT. Trimming pared 4 bases from V and 1 base from J, leaving 13 bases between. CDR3 nucleotides: TGTGCCAGCAGTGCCTTTAGCCGAACCCAAGAGACCCAGTACTTC. Protein: CASSAFSRTQETQYF.

The genes are TRBV9 and TRBJ2-1, with 9 bases that match TRBD2. Looked up from germline, CDR1 is SGDLS and CDR2 is YYNGEE. CDR3 length: 16 residues. V gave up 3 bases and J gave up 0 bases; unmatched junction bases: 4. CDR3 region: CASSGLAESSYNEQFF. Written as DNA, the CDR3 is TGTGCCAGCAGCGGACTAGCGGAAAGCTCCTACAATGAGCAGTTCTTC.

The chain couples TRBV2 to TRBJ2-2; 10 nucleotides match TRBD1. The CDR3 consists of 13 residues. Losses at the gene ends were 9 bases for V and 5 bases for J; bases not matched to a gene: 3. The germline V gene has CDR1 SNHLY and CDR2 FYNNEI. CDR3 sequence: CASSGQGTGELFF. CDR3 bases: TGTGCCAGTTCGGGACAGGGGACCGGGGAGCTGTTTTTT.

This chain uses TRBV5-1 with TRBJ1-2; D is uncertain. Germline CDR1 SGHRS, CDR2 YFSETQ. V lost 0 bases and J 4 bases, leaving 16 bases between the germline ends. CDR3 length equals 16 residues. CDR3 sequence: CASSLAGEGGTYGYTF. For the CDR3, the DNA is TGCGCCAGCAGCTTGGCCGGGGAGGGTGGAACCTATGGCTACACCTTC.

This clone was seen only a few times. J is TRBJ2-7 and V is TRBV9, with TRBD2 matching over 11 bases. Germline V gene data show CDR1 as SGDLS and CDR2 as YYNGEE. This CDR3 region has 15 residues. The V segment lost 0 bases and the J segment 1 base; nucleotides outside the gene matches: 0. The chain's CDR3 is CASSVASGGSYEQYF. The CDR3 bases are TGTGCCAGCAGCGTAGCTAGCGGGGGGTCCTACGAGCAGTACTTC.

The chain combines TRBV5-1 with TRBJ1-3, with no clear D. Trimming stripped 3 bases from V and 4 bases from J, with 14 bases between. The CDR3 length is 15 residues. From germline, CDR1 is SGHRS and CDR2 YFSETQ. CDR3 in DNA: TGCGCCAGCAGCTCCCTACCCGATCGGGGAAACACCATATATTTT. Translating it yields CASSSLPDRGNTIYF. Full variable domain (rest looked up from reference TRBV5-1 and TRBJ1-3): KAGVTQTPRYLIKTRGQQVTLSCSPISGHRSVSWYQQTPGQGLQFLFEYFSETQRNKGNFPGRFSGRQFSNSRSEMNVSTLELGDSALYLCASSSLPDRGNTIYFGEGSWLTVV.

In nucleotides, the CDR3 is TGTGCCAGCAGCCCCGGACGAGCGGGAAGGGAGACCCAGTACTTC. This gives the protein CASSPGRAGRETQYF. The chain joins TRBV5-5 to TRBJ2-5; 7 positions agree with TRBD2. J was trimmed by 5 bases and V by 4 bases; bases with no gene match: 11. CDR3 size: 15 residues. Per the germline V gene, CDR1 is SGHKS and CDR2 is YYEKEE (reference sequence).

The rearrangement links TRBV6-1 to TRBJ1-2; D not resolved. Germline CDR1 and CDR2: MNHNS and SASEGT. The CDR3 has 13 residues. V shed 1 base and J shed 8 bases, with 11 bases lying between them. The CDR3 region has the DNA TGTGCCAGCAGTGAAGTACAAGAGGGCGGCTACACCTTC. It yields the protein CASSEVQEGGYTF.

This clone was observed a few times. The rearrangement uses TRBV19 and TRBJ2-2; 9 nucleotides line up with TRBD1. CDR3 size: 14 residues. Germline V gene lookup returns CDR1 LNHDA and CDR2 SQIVND (reference sequence). Germline trimming cut 5 bases from V and 6 bases from J; bases unmatched to any gene: 4. CDR3 in amino acids: CASSGQGRAGELFF. The CDR3 nucleotides read TGTGCCAGTAGTGGACAGGGGAGGGCCGGGGAGCTGTTTTTT. Drawing the rest from reference TRBV19 and TRBJ2-2, the complete variable domain is DGGITQSPKYLFRKEGQNVTLSCEQNLNHDAMYWYRQDPGQGLRLIYYSQIVNDFQKGDIAEGYSVSREKKESFPLTVTSAQKNPTAFYLCASSGQGRAGELFFGEGSRLTVL.

The CDR3 region has the DNA TGTGCCAGCAGTCCCCGGGAACAGTCTGGGGCCAACGTCCTGACTTTC. Its translation is CASSPREQSGANVLTF. The chain employs TRBV28 and TRBJ2-6; possible D gene TRBD2, 5 bases. The CDR3 extends over 16 amino acids. Germline V gives CDR1 MDHEN, CDR2 SYDVKM. The V and J ends lost 5 bases and 1 base respectively, with 12 bases between them.

This chain links TRBV28 with TRBJ2-2; 7 nucleotides line up with TRBD1. The J segment lost 7 bases and the V segment lost 8 bases, leaving 7 bases of the junction unmatched. The CDR3 is 13 residues long. Germline lookup yields CDR1 MDHEN and CDR2 SYDVKM. Written as DNA, the CDR3 is TGTGCCAGCGACAGGGTCCGTGGCGGGGAGCTGTTTTTT. It codes for CASDRVRGGELFF.

In its sample, this clone was seen once. V gene TRBV5-1 combines with J gene TRBJ2-7; 15 bases align to TRBD2. Germline-derived CDR1 and CDR2 are SGHRS and YFSETQ. V lost 5 bases, J lost 7 bases, and 13 bases stayed unmatched. The CDR3 consists of 17 residues. CDR3 bases: TGCGCCAGCAGTTCGGGACTAGCGGGAGGCCGCCCCCTGGAGCAGTACTTC. Protein: CASSSGLAGGRPLEQYF.

The V and J genes are TRBV27 and TRBJ1-5; 7 bases agree with TRBD1. The CDR3 runs 16 residues. V lost 3 bases, J lost 6 bases, and 11 bases stayed unmatched. CDR1 is MNHEY, CDR2 SMNVEV, per germline (reference sequence). In DNA form, the CDR3 reads TGTGCCAGCAGTTTTATACCCGAGGGGGCGCTTCAGCCCCAGCATTTT. This sequence encodes CASSFIPEGALQPQHF.

The J gene is TRBJ2-7, the V gene TRBV4-2; perhaps TRBD2 as D (5 bases). Germline lookup yields CDR1 LGHNA and CDR2 YNFKEQ. V lost 4 bases to trimming and J lost 2 bases, with 12 bases between them. CDR3 size: 14 residues. CDR3 nucleotide sequence: TGTGCCAGCAGCCTTGAGACCGGGACCTACGAGCAGTACTTC. This codes for CASSLETGTYEQYF.